Sequencing of this TCR beta chain was carried out in a study of shared clonotypes between healthy human individuals. Produced via immunoSEQ multiplex PCR; TCRdb's table is partial and in-frame only. This sample has over 2 million clones, with 85% to 95% found just once. The ends were cut back, 0 bases at V and 6 bases at J, with 9 bases in the middle. This CDR3 contains 13 residues. From germline, CDR1 is GTSNPN and CDR2 SVGIG (reference sequence). A remark on this clone: Other DNA sequences in the sample encode the same CDR3.

The receptor comes from a man aged 18-30 years in good health. This chain uses TRBV30 with TRBJ1-5, with D perhaps TRBD1 (5 bases). The sample comprised naive CD4+ T cells sorted from blood. The subset: CD45RA+ positively selected. DNA for the CDR3: TGTGCCTGGAGTGTGGAGGGGAGTCAGCCCCAGCATTTT. This translates into CAWSVEGSQPQHF.